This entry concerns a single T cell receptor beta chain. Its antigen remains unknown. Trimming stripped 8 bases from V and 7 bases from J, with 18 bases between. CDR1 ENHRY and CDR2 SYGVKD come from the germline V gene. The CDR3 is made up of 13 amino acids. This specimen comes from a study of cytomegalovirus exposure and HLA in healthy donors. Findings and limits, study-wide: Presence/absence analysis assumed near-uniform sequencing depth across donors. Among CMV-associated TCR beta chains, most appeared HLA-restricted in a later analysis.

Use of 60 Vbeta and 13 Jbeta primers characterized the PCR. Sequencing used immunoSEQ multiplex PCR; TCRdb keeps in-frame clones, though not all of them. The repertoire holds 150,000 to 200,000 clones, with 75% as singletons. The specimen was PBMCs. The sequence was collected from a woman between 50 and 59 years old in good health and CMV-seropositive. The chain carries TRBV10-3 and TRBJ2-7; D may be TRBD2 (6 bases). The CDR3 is CAIDPRGTGEQYF. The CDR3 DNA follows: TGTGCCATCGACCCCCGAGGGACTGGGGAGCAGTACTTC.